This TCR beta chain was recorded in a study of CD8 T cells in Susac syndrome. Germline V gene data show CDR1 as GTSNPN and CDR2 as SVGIG (reference sequence). V was pared by 0 bases and J by 0 bases, with 11 bases between. The CDR3 covers 15 residues. About this clonotype: Its antigen is not identified.

After extraction with the RNeasy kit, about 0.45 to 1 ug of the RNA was reverse transcribed using random hexamers. Amplification of TCR beta CDR3 was carried out by immunoSEQ multiplex PCR, which covered 54 Vbeta and 13 Jbeta segments. TCRdb analysed the immunoSEQ multiplex PCR reads with MiXCR anew, one entry per CDR3 protein. The sample gives about 440,000 distinct CDR3 sequences, about 85% of which show up once; about 0.12% is in the top ten. The authors negatively isolated CD8+ and CD4+ T cells and FACS-enriched TEMRA cells. Notes on the study in general: The study's TCR sequencing and HLA analysis drew on a certain number of individuals. That number was acknowledged as relatively small.

The sequenced material came from CD8+ T cells from PBMCs. This receptor was obtained from a human donor with multiple sclerosis. The chain carries TRBV30 and TRBJ1-2; D might be TRBD1 (6 bases). The CDR3 loop reads CAWSVFGQPNYGYTF. The DNA for the CDR3 is TGTGCCTGGAGTGTTTTTGGACAGCCTAACTATGGCTACACCTTC.